These T cell receptor beta chains were read from a single sample in a study of T cell repertoires in cytomegalovirus infection. These receptors' antigens are unknown. In TCRdb, the reads were re-called with MiXCR into one record per CDR3 protein. The repertoire includes some 800,000 distinct CDR3 sequences, approximately 29% of them detected once, and around an eighth sits in the top ten. The material was cultured CD8+ T cells from PBMCs, obtained from culture after CMV antigen stimulation. These receptor sequences come from a human donor in good health (CMV status not recorded). Some clones in this sample may be carry-over from other donors' samples. Each CDR3 is given with its conserved first and last residue. A D gene is named only where the DNA matches it firmly. Only some rows state a clone size, as once, few, many or a class for expanded clones.

CDR3 protein	CDR3 DNA	V gene	J gene	D gene	clone size
CASSQDRGGSGGYNEQFF	TGTGCCAGCAGCCAAGATAGGGGGGGGAGCGGTGGTTACAATGAGCAGTTCTTC	TRBV3-1	TRBJ2-1	NA	NA
CASSPEAGGHYGYTF	TGTGCCAGTTCCCCCGAGGCAGGGGGGCACTATGGCTACACCTTC	TRBV6-1	TRBJ1-2	TRBD1	few
CASSTPTGGGNTQYF	TGTGCCAGCAGCACACCAACCGGGGGGGGTAATACGCAGTATTTT	TRBV9	TRBJ2-3	TRBD2	NA
CSVSGTGGYTDTQYF	TGCAGCGTCTCCGGGACAGGGGGCTACACAGATACGCAGTATTTT	TRBV29-1	TRBJ2-3	TRBD1	NA
CASSSGVAGGIQETQYF	TGTGCCAGCAGCTCAGGGGTAGCGGGGGGTATTCAAGAGACCCAGTACTTC	TRBV27	TRBJ2-5	TRBD2	few
CASSPPGGGTTEAFF	TGTGCCAGCTCACCACCGGGAGGGGGGACCACTGAAGCTTTCTTT	TRBV18	TRBJ1-1	NA	once
CASRFLKQGGTEAFF	TGTGCCAGCAGGTTCCTAAAACAGGGAGGCACTGAAGCTTTCTTT	TRBV7-8	TRBJ1-1	NA	many
CAISGGTAIAVALIAKNIQYF	TGTGCCATCAGTGGCGGGACGGCTATAGCCGTGGCACTCATAGCCAAAAACATTCAGTACTTC	TRBV10-3	TRBJ2-4	NA	few
CASGSLPNRGSTTNEKLFF	TGTGCTAGTGGTTCCCTACCGAACAGGGGGTCCACAACTAATGAAAAACTGTTTTTT	TRBV12-5	TRBJ1-4	TRBD1	NA
CASSTTRLEQFF	TGTGCCAGCAGCACGACTCGACTTGAGCAGTTCTTC	TRBV5-4	TRBJ2-1	NA	few
CASSYSDPFAETQYF	TGTGCCAGCAGTTACTCCGACCCCTTTGCTGAGACCCAGTACTTC	TRBV6-6	TRBJ2-5	NA	few
CASSKGGGPTEAFF	TGTGCCAGTAGTAAAGGGGGCGGGCCCACTGAAGCTTTCTTT	TRBV19	TRBJ1-1	TRBD1	few
CASSSALQGAYTEAFF	TGTGCCAGCAGCTCCGCCCTTCAGGGGGCTTACACTGAAGCTTTCTTT	TRBV7-9	TRBJ1-1	TRBD1	few
CASSPTQGTAFYGYTF	TGTGCCAGCAGCCCCACACAGGGGACAGCTTTCTATGGCTACACCTTC	TRBV27	TRBJ1-2	TRBD1	NA
CASSLPGQGTGELFF	TGCGCCAGCAGTCTTCCTGGACAGGGCACCGGGGAGCTGTTTTTT	TRBV5-1	TRBJ2-2	TRBD1	few
CASSLEYLEDNTEAFF	TGTGCCAGCAGCTTAGAGTATTTAGAGGATAACACTGAAGCTTTCTTT	TRBV7-6	TRBJ1-1	NA	NA
CASLRPTGTEAFF	TGTGCCAGCCTTCGCCCCACGGGCACTGAAGCTTTCTTT	TRBV2	TRBJ1-1	NA	many
CASSLVPGRSSYNEQFF	TGTGCCAGCAGCTTAGTGCCGGGGAGAAGCTCCTACAATGAGCAGTTCTTC	TRBV7-6	TRBJ2-1	NA	few
CASSLTGYTQPQHF	TGTGCCAGCAGTTTGACAGGGTATACGCAGCCCCAGCATTTT	TRBV28	TRBJ1-5	TRBD1	NA
CASSQDVAGVLQYTDTQYF	TGTGCCAGCAGCCAAGATGTAGCGGGGGTGTTACAATACACAGATACGCAGTATTTT	TRBV4-2	TRBJ2-3	TRBD2	NA
CASSQWGGYTF	TGCGCCAGCAGCCAATGGGGTGGCTACACCTTC	TRBV4-1	TRBJ1-2	NA	NA
CAIREGQLGNTIYF	TGTGCCATCAGGGAGGGACAGCTTGGAAACACCATATATTTT	TRBV10-3	TRBJ1-3	TRBD1	many
CASSPRRGFSYEQYF	TGTGCCAGCAGCCCCCGGCGGGGCTTCTCCTACGAGCAGTACTTC	TRBV7-9	TRBJ2-7	NA	NA
CAISESPGSGNTIYF	TGTGCCATCAGTGAGTCGCCAGGGTCGGGAAACACCATATATTTT	TRBV10-3	TRBJ1-3	NA	NA
CASSQDRGSGETQYF	TGCGCCAGCAGCCAAGATCGGGGCTCGGGGGAGACCCAGTACTTC	TRBV4-3	TRBJ2-5	NA	few
CASSLDSFEAFF	TGTGCCAGCAGCTTGGACAGCTTTGAAGCTTTCTTT	TRBV7-9	TRBJ1-1	NA	NA
CASSLPQDTMNTEAFF	TGTGCCAGCAGCTTACCCCAGGACACCATGAACACTGAAGCTTTCTTT	TRBV7-6	TRBJ1-1	NA	few
CASSLVGGQLAGF	TGTGCCAGCAGCTTGGTTGGGGGACAACTTGCGGGCTTC	TRBV7-4	TRBJ1-2	NA	NA
CASSPVTSGVSDTQYF	TGTGCCAGCAGCCCCGTAACTAGCGGGGTCTCAGATACGCAGTATTTT	TRBV5-6	TRBJ2-3	TRBD2	NA
CASNGLAGGPGNEQFF	TGTGCCAGCAACGGACTAGCGGGGGGGCCCGGGAATGAGCAGTTCTTC	TRBV14	TRBJ2-1	TRBD2	NA
CAISEGGPVTEAFF	TGTGCCATCAGTGAGGGAGGGCCCGTCACTGAAGCTTTCTTT	TRBV10-3	TRBJ1-1	NA	NA
CSVEGGAANYGYTF	TGCAGCGTTGAAGGGGGAGCCGCTAACTATGGCTACACCTTC	TRBV29-1	TRBJ1-2	NA	NA
CSVSGGIYGYTF	TGCAGCGTGAGCGGGGGCATCTATGGCTACACCTTC	TRBV29-1	TRBJ1-2	NA	NA
CASSPPGTVNYGYTF	TGTGCCAGCAGCCCGCCCGGGACAGTTAACTATGGCTACACCTTC	TRBV5-4	TRBJ1-2	TRBD1	few
CASSYSELISGKTDTQYF	TGTGCCAGCAGTTACTCGGAATTGATTAGCGGGAAGACAGATACGCAGTATTTT	TRBV6-5	TRBJ2-3	TRBD2	few
CASVGGEGFPTNEQFF	TGTGCCAGCGTTGGAGGCGAGGGGTTTCCAACCAACGAGCAGTTCTTC	TRBV12-3/TRBV12-4	TRBJ2-1	NA	few
CASSFDEGSSYNEQFF	TGTGCCAGCAGCTTTGATGAGGGGAGCTCCTACAATGAGCAGTTCTTC	TRBV7-8	TRBJ2-1	NA	many
CASRGRVGELFF	TGTGCCAGCAGGGGACGGGTCGGGGAGCTGTTTTTT	TRBV5-4	TRBJ2-2	NA	few
CASSYQTGTGGYGYTF	TGTGCCAGCAGTTACCAAACCGGGACAGGAGGTTATGGCTACACCTTC	TRBV6-5	TRBJ1-2	TRBD1	few
CASNKEEGVYSYEQYF	TGTGCCAGCAACAAAGAGGAGGGGGTTTACTCCTACGAGCAGTACTTC	TRBV3-1	TRBJ2-7	NA	NA
CASTGTGDADTQYF	TGCGCCAGCACCGGGACAGGGGATGCAGATACGCAGTATTTT	TRBV5-1	TRBJ2-3	TRBD1	NA
CANSLGINEQFF	TGTGCCAACAGCTTAGGTATTAATGAGCAGTTCTTC	TRBV7-3	TRBJ2-1	NA	NA
CASRPLTENTGELFF	TGTGCCAGCAGACCACTGACGGAGAACACCGGGGAGCTGTTTTTT	TRBV25-1	TRBJ2-2	NA	NA
CASTYRSSGANVLTF	TGTGCCAGCACCTATAGGAGCTCTGGGGCCAACGTCCTGACTTTC	TRBV7-6	TRBJ2-6	NA	few
CASSHWTGGYANYGYTF	TGTGCCAGCAGTCACTGGACAGGGGGCTATGCTAACTATGGCTACACCTTC	TRBV12-3/TRBV12-4	TRBJ1-2	TRBD1	NA
CASSFGQGAPYNEQFF	TGTGCCAGCAGCTTCGGACAGGGAGCGCCCTACAATGAGCAGTTCTTC	TRBV7-2	TRBJ2-1	TRBD1	few
CASSVSQGQPQHF	TGTGCCAGCAGCGTATCACAGGGACAGCCCCAGCATTTT	TRBV7-3	TRBJ1-5	NA	NA